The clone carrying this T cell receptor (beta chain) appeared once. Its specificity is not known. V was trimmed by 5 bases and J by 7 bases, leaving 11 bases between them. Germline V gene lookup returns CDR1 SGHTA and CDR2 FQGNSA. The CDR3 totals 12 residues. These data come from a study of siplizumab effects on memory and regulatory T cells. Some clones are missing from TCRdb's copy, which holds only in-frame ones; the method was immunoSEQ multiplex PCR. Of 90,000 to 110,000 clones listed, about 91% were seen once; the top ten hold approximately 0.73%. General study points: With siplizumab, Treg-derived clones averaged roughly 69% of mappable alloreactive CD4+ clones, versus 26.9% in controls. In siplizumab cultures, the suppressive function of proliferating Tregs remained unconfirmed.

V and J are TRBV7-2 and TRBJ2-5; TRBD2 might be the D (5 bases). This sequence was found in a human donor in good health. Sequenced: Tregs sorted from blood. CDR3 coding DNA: TGTGCCAGCAGCCGCTGGAGCGGGACCCAGTACTTC. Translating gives CASSRWSGTQYF.